This TCR beta chain is from a study of cytomegalovirus exposure and HLA in healthy donors. 60 Vbeta and 13 Jbeta primers were used in PCR. The table came from immunoSEQ multiplex PCR; TCRdb's copy has only in-frame clones and leaves some out. The sample has about 90,000 clones; around 80% are singletons. The CDR3 has 14 residues. Trimming pared 1 base from V and 0 bases from J, leaving 10 bases between. CDR1 is SQVTM and CDR2 is ANQGSEA in the germline V gene. This clonotype originated in a man younger than 40 in good health and CMV-seronegative. Sequences were obtained from PBMCs. The chain joins TRBV29-1 to TRBJ2-7; no definite D call. The CDR3: CSVEGHSSSYEQYF. The CDR3 DNA is TGCAGCGTTGAAGGTCACTCCTCCTCCTACGAGCAGTACTTC.